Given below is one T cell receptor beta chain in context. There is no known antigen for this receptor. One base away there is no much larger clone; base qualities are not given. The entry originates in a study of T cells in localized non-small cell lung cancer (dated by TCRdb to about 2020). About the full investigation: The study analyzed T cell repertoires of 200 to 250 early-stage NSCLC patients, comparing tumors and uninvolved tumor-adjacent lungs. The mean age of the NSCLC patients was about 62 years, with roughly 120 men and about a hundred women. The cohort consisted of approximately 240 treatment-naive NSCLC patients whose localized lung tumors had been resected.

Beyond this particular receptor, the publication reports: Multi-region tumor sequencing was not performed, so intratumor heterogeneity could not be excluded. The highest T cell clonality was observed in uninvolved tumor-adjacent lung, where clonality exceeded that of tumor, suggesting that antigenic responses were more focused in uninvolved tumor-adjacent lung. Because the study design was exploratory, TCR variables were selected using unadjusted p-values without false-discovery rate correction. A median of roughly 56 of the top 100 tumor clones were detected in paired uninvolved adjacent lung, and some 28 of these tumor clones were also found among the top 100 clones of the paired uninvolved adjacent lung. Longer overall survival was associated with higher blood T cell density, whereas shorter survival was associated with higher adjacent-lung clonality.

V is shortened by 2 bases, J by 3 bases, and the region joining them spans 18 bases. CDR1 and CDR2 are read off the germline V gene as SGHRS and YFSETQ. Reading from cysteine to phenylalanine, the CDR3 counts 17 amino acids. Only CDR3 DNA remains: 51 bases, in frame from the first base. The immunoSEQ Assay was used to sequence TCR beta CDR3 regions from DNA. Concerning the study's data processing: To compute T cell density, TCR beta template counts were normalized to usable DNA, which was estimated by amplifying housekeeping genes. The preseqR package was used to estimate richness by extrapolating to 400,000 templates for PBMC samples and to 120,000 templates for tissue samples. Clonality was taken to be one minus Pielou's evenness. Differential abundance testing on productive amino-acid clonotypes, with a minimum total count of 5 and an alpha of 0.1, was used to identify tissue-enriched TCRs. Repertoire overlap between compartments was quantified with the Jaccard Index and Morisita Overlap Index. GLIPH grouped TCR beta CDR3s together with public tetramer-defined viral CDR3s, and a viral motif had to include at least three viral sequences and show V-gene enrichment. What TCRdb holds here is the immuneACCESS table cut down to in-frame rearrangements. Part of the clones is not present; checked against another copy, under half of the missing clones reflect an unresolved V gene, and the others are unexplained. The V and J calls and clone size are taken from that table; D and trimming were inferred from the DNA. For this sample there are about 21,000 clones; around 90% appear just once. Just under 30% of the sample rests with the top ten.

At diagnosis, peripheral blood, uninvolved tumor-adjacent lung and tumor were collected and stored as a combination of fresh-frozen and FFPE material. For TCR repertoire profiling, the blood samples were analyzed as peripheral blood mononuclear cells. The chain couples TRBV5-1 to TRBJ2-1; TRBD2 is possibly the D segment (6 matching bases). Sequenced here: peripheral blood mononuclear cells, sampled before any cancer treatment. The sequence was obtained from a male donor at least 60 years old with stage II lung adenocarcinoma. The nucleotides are TGCGCCAGCAGCTTAATGACTAGTAGGGGAATCTACAATGAGCAGTTCTTC. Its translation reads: CASSLMTSRGIYNEQFF.